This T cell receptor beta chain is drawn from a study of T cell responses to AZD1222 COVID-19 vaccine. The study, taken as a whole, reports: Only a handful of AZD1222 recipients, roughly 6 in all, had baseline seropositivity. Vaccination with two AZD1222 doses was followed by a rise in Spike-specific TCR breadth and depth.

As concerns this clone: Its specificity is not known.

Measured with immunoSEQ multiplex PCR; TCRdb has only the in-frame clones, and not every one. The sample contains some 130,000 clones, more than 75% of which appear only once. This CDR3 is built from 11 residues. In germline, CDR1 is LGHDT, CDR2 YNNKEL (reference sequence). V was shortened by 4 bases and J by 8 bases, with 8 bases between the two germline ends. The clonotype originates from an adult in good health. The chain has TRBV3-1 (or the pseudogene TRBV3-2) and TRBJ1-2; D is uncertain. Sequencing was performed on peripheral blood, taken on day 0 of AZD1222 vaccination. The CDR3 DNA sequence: TGTGCCAGCAGCCGTGGACTCGGCTACACCTTC. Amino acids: CASSRGLGYTF.